The T cell receptor beta chain described here comes from a study of blood T cell repertoires in COVID-19. Study information: COVID-19 samples collected from the United States, Italy and Spain covered acute and convalescent phases. PBMCs, B-cell-depleted T cells, or T cells were the source of the cDNA or gDNA that made up the material.

The protocol was immunoSEQ multiplex PCR, while the TCRdb copy is restricted to in-frame clones and leaves out a portion. The table shows roughly 110,000 clones, with 82% occurring only once. V shed 0 bases and J shed 4 bases, with 6 bases lying between them. Germline CDR1 is GTSNPN and CDR2 is SVGIG (reference sequence). The CDR3 spans 12 residues. The chain is built from TRBV30 and TRBJ1-1, with D unresolved. This sequence originates from a man between 65 and 85 years old with acute or convalescent COVID-19. The sequencing sample was made of peripheral blood. The CDR3 protein is CAWSVEGTEAFF. DNA for the CDR3: TGTGCCTGGAGTGTAGAGGGCACTGAAGCTTTCTTT.